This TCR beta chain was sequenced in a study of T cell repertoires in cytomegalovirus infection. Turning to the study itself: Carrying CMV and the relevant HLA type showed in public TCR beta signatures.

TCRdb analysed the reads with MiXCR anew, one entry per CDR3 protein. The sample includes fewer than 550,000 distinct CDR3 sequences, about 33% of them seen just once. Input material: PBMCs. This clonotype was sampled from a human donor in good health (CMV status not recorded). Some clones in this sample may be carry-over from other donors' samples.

CDR3 sequence (DNA): TGCGCCAGCAGCTTTACACCGGCACTAGCGTCCAACGAGCAGTACTTC. Translating gives CASSFTPALASNEQYF. The chain employs TRBV5-1 and TRBJ2-7; 7 nucleotides align to TRBD2. CDR3 size: 16 residues. Trimming at V came to 2 bases and at J to 5 bases, leaving 13 bases not matched to a gene. The germline CDR1 and CDR2 sequences are SGHRS and YFSETQ.